Here is one T cell receptor (beta chain) with its context. This sample was included in a study of blood T cell repertoires in COVID-19. Background on the study: Samples of COVID-19 (acute and convalescent) were obtained from the United States, Italy and Spain. PBMCs, B-cell-depleted T cells, or T cells provided the cDNA or gDNA that made up the material.

CDR1 is SNHLY, CDR2 FYNNEI, per germline. The V segment lost 1 base and the J segment 6 bases; nucleotides outside the gene matches: 8. The CDR3 length is 15 residues. Study processing details: Cell counts per sample came from amplifying reference gene primers. Assay: immunoSEQ multiplex PCR; the TCRdb copy retains only in-frame clones and omits some. The DNA gave D and trimming, while V, J and clone size come from that table. Among 98,000 or so clones listed, approximately 80% were seen once. Specimen: peripheral blood. This sequence joins TRBV2 and TRBJ1-1; 7 nucleotides line up with TRBD1. The source is a man in his fifties or sixties with acute or convalescent COVID-19. The CDR3 sequence is CASSEGDRLPAEAFF. Here the CDR3 DNA reads TGTGCCAGCAGTGAAGGGGACAGACTCCCAGCTGAAGCTTTCTTT.